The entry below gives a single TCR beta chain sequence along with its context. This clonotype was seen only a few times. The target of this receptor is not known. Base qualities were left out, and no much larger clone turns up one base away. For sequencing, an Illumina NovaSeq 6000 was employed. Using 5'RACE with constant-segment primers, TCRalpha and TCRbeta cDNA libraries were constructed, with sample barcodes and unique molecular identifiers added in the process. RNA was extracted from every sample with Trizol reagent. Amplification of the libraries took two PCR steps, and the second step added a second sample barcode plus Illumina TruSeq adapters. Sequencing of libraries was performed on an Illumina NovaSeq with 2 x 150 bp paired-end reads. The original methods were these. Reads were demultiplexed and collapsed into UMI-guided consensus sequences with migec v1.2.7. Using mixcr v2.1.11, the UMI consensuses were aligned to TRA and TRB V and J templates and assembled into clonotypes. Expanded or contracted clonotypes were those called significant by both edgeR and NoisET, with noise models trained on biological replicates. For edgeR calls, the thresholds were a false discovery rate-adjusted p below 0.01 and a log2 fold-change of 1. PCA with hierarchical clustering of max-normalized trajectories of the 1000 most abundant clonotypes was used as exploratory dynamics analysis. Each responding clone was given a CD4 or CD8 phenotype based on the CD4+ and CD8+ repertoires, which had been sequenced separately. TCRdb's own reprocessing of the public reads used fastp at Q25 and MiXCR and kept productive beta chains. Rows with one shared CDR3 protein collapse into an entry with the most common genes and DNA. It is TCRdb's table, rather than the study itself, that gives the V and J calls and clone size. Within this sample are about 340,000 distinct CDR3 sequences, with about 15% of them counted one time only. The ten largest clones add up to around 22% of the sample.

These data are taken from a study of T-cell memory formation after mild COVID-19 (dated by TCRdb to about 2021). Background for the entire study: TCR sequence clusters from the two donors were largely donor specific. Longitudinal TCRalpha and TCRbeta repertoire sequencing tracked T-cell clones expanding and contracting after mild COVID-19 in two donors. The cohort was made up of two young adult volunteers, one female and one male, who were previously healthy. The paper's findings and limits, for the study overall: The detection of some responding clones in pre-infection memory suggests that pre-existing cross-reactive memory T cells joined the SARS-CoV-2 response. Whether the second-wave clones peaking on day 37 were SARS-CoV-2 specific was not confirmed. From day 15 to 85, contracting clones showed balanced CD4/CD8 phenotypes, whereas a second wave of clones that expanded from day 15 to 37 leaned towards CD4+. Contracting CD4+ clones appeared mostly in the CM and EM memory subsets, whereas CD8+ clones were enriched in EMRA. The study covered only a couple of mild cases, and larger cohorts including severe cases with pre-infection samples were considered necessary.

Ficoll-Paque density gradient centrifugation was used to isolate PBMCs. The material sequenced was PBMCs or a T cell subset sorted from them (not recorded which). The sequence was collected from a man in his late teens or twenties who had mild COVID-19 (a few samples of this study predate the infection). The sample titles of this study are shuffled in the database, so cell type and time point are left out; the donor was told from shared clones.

DNA sequence: TGTGCCATCAGTGAGACAGGGGGGAACACTGAAGCTTTCTTT. Translated, it gives CAISETGGNTEAFF. This chain joins TRBV10-3 to TRBJ1-1; the junction holds 8 bases that match TRBD1. Relative to germline, V is missing 2 bases and J is missing 1 base, with 0 bases of the junction outside any gene match. The CDR3 holds 14 amino acids from the cysteine to the phenylalanine. Of the read, only the CDR3 DNA is kept; its 42 bases are in frame from base 1. Taken from the germline V gene, the CDR1 and CDR2 loops are ENHRY and SYGVKD.